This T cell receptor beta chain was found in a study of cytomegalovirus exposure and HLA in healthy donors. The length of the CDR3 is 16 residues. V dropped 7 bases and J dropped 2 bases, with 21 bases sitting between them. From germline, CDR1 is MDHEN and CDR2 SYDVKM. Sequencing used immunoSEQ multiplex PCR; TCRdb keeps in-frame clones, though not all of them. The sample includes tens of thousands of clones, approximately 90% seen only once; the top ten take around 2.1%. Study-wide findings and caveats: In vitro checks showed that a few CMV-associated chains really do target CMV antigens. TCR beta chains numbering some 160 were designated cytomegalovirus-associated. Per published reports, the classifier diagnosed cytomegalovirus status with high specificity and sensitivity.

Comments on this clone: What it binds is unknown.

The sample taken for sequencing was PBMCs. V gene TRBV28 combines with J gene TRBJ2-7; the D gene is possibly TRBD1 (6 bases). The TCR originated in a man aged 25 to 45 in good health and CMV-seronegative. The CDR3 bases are TGTGCCAGCAACACAGCCACCGACAGGTTTGCCTACGAGCAGTACTTC. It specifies CASNTATDRFAYEQYF.